Below, 17 T cell receptor beta chains from the same sample are listed, as sequenced in a study of blood T cells in healthy people across ages. A sample-barcoded 5' primer and a J-beta primer mix were used in a second PCR of roughly 7 to 11 cycles. TCRdb called the 5' RACE reads again in MiXCR, with one record for every CDR3 protein. The data contain roughly 2 million distinct CDR3 sequences, roughly 52% of them singletons. Material for sequencing was blood. The source is a woman between 35 and 50 years old in good health.

This clonotype was picked up a small number of times. The chain combines TRBV4-2 with TRBJ2-5, with D maybe TRBD1 (6 bases). The V end was cut by 0 bases, the J end by 5 bases, with 13 bases between. The CDR3 is 15 residues long. Germline CDR1 reads LGHNA; CDR2 reads YNFKEQ. CDR3 coding DNA: TGTGCCAGCAGCCAAGAATCAGGGGTTCTGGAGACCCAGTACTTC. It is translated as CASSQESGVLETQYF.

The chain recombines TRBV27 with TRBJ2-7; D is possibly TRBD1 (6 bases). The CDR3 consists of 15 residues. Per the germline V gene, CDR1 is MNHEY and CDR2 is SMNVEV (reference sequence). Trimming took off 0 bases at V and 12 bases at J, with 21 bases between the two ends. In DNA, the CDR3 is TGTGCCAGCAGTTTATCGGGACACCGGAACCCTTGTATGTACTTC. This sequence encodes CASSLSGHRNPCMYF.

The gene calls are TRBV11-3 and TRBJ2-4; D gene uncertain. Judging by the DNA end, TRBJ2-5 fits better; the J call may be wrong. From germline, CDR1 is SGHNT and CDR2 YENEEA. This CDR3 contains 13 residues. The CDR3 DNA is TGTGCCAGCAGCTTTAGCCTGCTGGGGACCCAGTACTTC. It encodes CASSFSLLGTQYF.

Worth noting for this clonotype: At one end the junction does not follow the germline gene, possibly because of a read error. The V call is TRBV12-5, the J call TRBJ2-1, with D maybe TRBD2 (6 bases). Germline-derived CDR1 and CDR2 are LGHNT and FRNRAP. CDR3 length: 14 amino acids. CDR3 in amino acids: CASGPPGAYDEQFF. Here the CDR3 DNA reads TGTGCTAGTGGACCCCCGGGAGCCTACGATGAGCAGTTCTTC.

The chain combines TRBV6-2 or TRBV6-3 with TRBJ2-4; the match to TRBD2 covers 13 bases. The J call may be faulty, since TRBJ2-5 better matches the DNA end. Germline CDR1 and CDR2: MNHEY and SVGEGT. The CDR3 is made up of 19 amino acids. CDR3 region: CASSYARLAGGLFQETQYF. Written as DNA, the CDR3 is TGTGCCAGCAGTTACGCGAGACTAGCGGGGGGCTTATTCCAAGAGACCCAGTACTTC.

The chain uses TRBV12-3 or TRBV12-4 and TRBJ2-3, with 9 bases aligning to TRBD1. The junction had 6 bases not matched to a gene; V was cut back by 5 bases and J by 3 bases. CDR3 size: 15 residues. The CDR3 reads CASSRRDRVTDTQYF. The CDR3, as DNA: TGTGCCAGCAGTCGGCGGGACAGGGTTACAGATACGCAGTATTTT.

The table lists this clonotype with a few counts. The chain uses TRBV6-1 and TRBJ1-2, with a possible D match to TRBD1 (5 bases). V shed 3 bases and J shed 2 bases, with 13 bases lying between them. This CDR3 region has 15 residues. The germline V gene encodes CDR1 MNHNS and CDR2 SASEGT. The CDR3 spells CASSEQGIRNYGYTF. In DNA form, the CDR3 reads TGTGCCAGCAGTGAGCAGGGCATACGAAACTATGGCTACACCTTC.

The chain is built from TRBV7-2 and TRBJ2-3, with D perhaps TRBD2 (5 bases). Trimming took 1 base from V and 3 from J, leaving 11 bases between them. The germline CDR1 and CDR2 sequences are SGHTA and FQGNSA. The CDR3 contains 15 residues. CDR3: CASSLEGWETDTQYF. In DNA form, the CDR3 reads TGTGCCAGCAGCTTAGAGGGATGGGAGACAGATACGCAGTATTTT.

This clonotype was counted a single time. Germline and junction disagree at one end, which may indicate a read error. The chain joins TRBV7-8 to TRBJ2-1, with TRBD2 matching over 9 bases. Germline V lookup: CDR1 SGHVS, CDR2 FQNEAQ. The CDR3 totals 15 residues. The CDR3 sequence is CACRPSGGFYNEQFF. The CDR3 coding sequence is TGTGCCTGCAGACCAAGCGGGGGGTTCTACAATGAGCAGTTCTTC.

This clonotype was recorded a few times. This sequence joins TRBV7-2 and TRBJ2-1; no clear D gene. This CDR3 spans 14 amino acids. Germline V CDR1 and CDR2: SGHTA, FQGNSA. Between the trimmed V and J ends, which lost 6 bases and 0 bases, there was a span of 9 bases. The CDR3 spells CASRGRSSYNEQFF. The CDR3 DNA reads TGTGCCAGCAGGGGTCGAAGCTCCTACAATGAGCAGTTCTTC.

This clonotype has only one observation. CDR3 amino acids: CSARDLLAGQQFF. CDR3 DNA: TGCAGTGCTAGAGATTTACTAGCGGGACAGCAGTTCTTC. This chain uses TRBV20-1 with TRBJ2-1; 10 bases fit TRBD2. Germline-derived CDR1 and CDR2 are DFQATT and SNEGSKA (reference sequence). V gave up 0 bases and J gave up 11 bases; unmatched junction bases: 4. The CDR3 covers 13 residues.

This clonotype turned up a few times. The rearrangement joins TRBV4-3 to TRBJ2-3; D is unclear. CDR3 size: 16 residues. Germline V gene sequence: CDR1 LGHNA, CDR2 YSLEER. V lost 2 bases, J lost 0 bases, and 12 bases lay in between. The CDR3 protein is CASSQLYPSSTDTQYF. In DNA form, the CDR3 reads TGCGCCAGCAGCCAACTCTATCCCTCTAGCACAGATACGCAGTATTTT.

This clonotype has only a few counts. The genes are TRBV18 and TRBJ2-5, with a tentative D call TRBD1 (6 bases). Germline V gives CDR1 KGHSH, CDR2 LQKENI. V was cut by 4 bases and J by 1 base, with 13 bases left in between. The CDR3 loop spans 15 amino acids. CDR3 loop: CASSHERQVQETQYF. DNA for the CDR3: TGTGCCAGCTCACATGAGAGACAGGTCCAAGAGACCCAGTACTTC.

This clonotype was counted once. The chain joins TRBV10-3 to TRBJ1-1; a possible D gene is TRBD1 (5 bases). Trimming stripped 6 bases from V and 0 bases from J, with 29 bases between. The CDR3 extends over 20 amino acids. Germline-derived CDR1 and CDR2 are ENHRY and SYGVKD. The CDR3 loop reads CAISNISTREGKEVNTEAFF. The CDR3 coding sequence is TGTGCCATCAGCAACATATCCACCCGGGAGGGGAAGGAGGTGAACACTGAAGCTTTCTTT.

V and J are TRBV4-3 and TRBJ2-5; 10 positions match TRBD1. Losses at the gene ends were 3 bases for V and 5 bases for J; bases not matched to a gene: 3. Germline CDR1 LGHNA, CDR2 YSLEER. This CDR3 has 14 residues. The CDR3 protein is CASSHGTGEETQYF. The CDR3 coding sequence is TGCGCCAGCAGCCACGGGACAGGGGAGGAGACCCAGTACTTC.

The chain has TRBV2 and TRBJ1-1; 7 nucleotides line up with TRBD1. The CDR3 totals 12 residues. V shed 11 bases, J shed 2 bases, and the junction held 5 bases outside the gene matches. Germline V gene lookup returns CDR1 SNHLY and CDR2 FYNNEI. CDR3 sequence reads: CAEWDRNTEAFF. The CDR3 DNA sequence: TGTGCCGAATGGGACAGAAACACTGAAGCTTTCTTT.

This clonotype was picked up a small number of times. J is TRBJ2-3 and V is TRBV28; no firm D call. The germline gives CDR1 MDHEN, CDR2 SYDVKM. The CDR3 sequence is 13 residues long. The V end was cut by 11 bases, the J end by 2 bases, with 14 bases between. The CDR3 DNA reads as TGTGCCTCTCAAAAGGTTACCACAGATACGCAGTATTTT. It translates to CASQKVTTDTQYF.